These 11 T cell receptor beta chains were sequenced from one sample in a study of T cell clonality in common variable immunodeficiency. TCRdb's copy holds only in-frame clones and misses some; the assay was immunoSEQ multiplex PCR. The sample contains roughly 40,000 clones, none of them singletons. The source material was peripheral blood mononuclear cells. The receptors stem from a person aged 18 to 75 in good health.

At least ten counts were recorded for this clone. The read ends 3 residues early relative to the CDR3; the germline J gene fills the gap. The gene calls are TRBV12-3 or TRBV12-4 and TRBJ1-6; weak D call: TRBD1 (5 bases). The CDR3 runs to 14 residues. V was clipped by 3 bases and J by 10 bases, with 13 bases between them. The chain's CDR3 is CASSLAGGGSPLHF. The DNA read from the CDR3 is TGTGCCAGCAGTTTGGCGGGGGGAGGCTCACCC.

This clone showed up many times. The read comes to an end 3 residues before the CDR3 does, leaving the germline J gene to fill in the end. The chain has TRBV7-3 and TRBJ2-5; 8 bases line up with TRBD2. V lost 5 bases, J lost 5 bases, and 7 bases stayed unmatched. Per the germline V gene, CDR1 is SGHTA and CDR2 is FQGTGA. This CDR3 comprises 14 residues. The part of the CDR3 DNA that was read is TGTGCCAGCAGCCCACGGGGGGGTGGGGAGACC. This encodes CASSPRGGGET. The complete CDR3 sequence is CASSPRGGGETQYF. The variable domain in full, with the rest retrieved from reference TRBV7-3 and TRBJ2-5, is GAGVSQTPSNKVTEKGKYVELRCDPISGHTALYWYRQSLGQGPEFLIYFQGTGAADDSGLPNDRFFAVRPEGSVSTLKIQRTERGDSAVYLCASSPRGGGETQYFGPGTRLLVL.

This clone came up many times. The DNA ends 3 residues before the CDR3 does, and the rest of the CDR3 is filled in from the germline J gene. The gene calls are TRBV5-6 and TRBJ2-1; 7 nucleotides align to TRBD1. The V gene end was trimmed by 3 bases and the J gene end by 0 bases; junction bases not matched to a gene: 3. The CDR3 runs 15 residues. Per germline, CDR1 SGHDT and CDR2 YYEEEE. The covered CDR3 bases are TGTGCCAGCAGCTCACAGGGGAGCTCCTACAATGAG. Protein product: CASSSQGSSYNE. The CDR3 as a whole reads CASSSQGSSYNEQFF. Full variable domain (rest looked up from reference TRBV5-6 and TRBJ2-1): DAGVTQSPTHLIKTRGQQVTLRCSPKSGHDTVSWYQQALGQGPQFIFQYYEEEERQRGNFPDRFSGHQFPNYSSELNVNALLLGDSALYLCASSSQGSSYNEQFFGPGTRLTVL.

Concerning this clone: With the read ending 3 residues before the CDR3 end, the germline J gene is used to fill in that end. This sequence joins TRBV11-3 and TRBJ2-6; unclear D gene. Germline V gene lookup returns CDR1 SGHNT and CDR2 YENEEA. CDR3 length: 13 residues. V lost 5 bases and J 0 bases, leaving 2 bases between the germline ends. The CDR3 is CASSHSGANVLTF. CDR3 DNA (partial): TGTGCCAGCAGCCACTCTGGGGCCAACGTC.

This clone has ten or more counts. CDR3 DNA (partial): TGTGCCAGTAGTATCGCCGGGACAGGGGTGAACACTGAA. It translates to CASSIAGTGVNTE. The CDR3 in full is CASSIAGTGVNTEAFF. This chain connects TRBV19 to TRBJ1-1; 10 bases line up with TRBD1. The read finishes 3 residues shy of the CDR3 end, and the germline J gene is used to complete it. V lost 3 bases to trimming and J lost 0 bases; unmatched junction nucleotides: 4. The V gene's germline CDR1 is LNHDA and CDR2 SQIVND (reference sequence). The CDR3 runs 16 residues.

At least ten counts were recorded for this clone. The read ends 3 residues before the CDR3 terminus; that terminus is restored from the germline J gene. The rearrangement uses TRBV20-1 and TRBJ1-5, with D hard to call. Germline V gene lookup returns CDR1 DFQATT and CDR2 SNEGSKA (reference sequence). This CDR3 contains 14 residues. Trimming removed 3 bases at V and 4 bases at J, with 13 bases between. The CDR3 loop is CSASFSVENQPQHF. The sequenced part of the CDR3 DNA is TGCAGTGCTAGTTTTTCGGTTGAGAATCAGCCC.

This clone was counted ten times or more. The read terminates 3 residues before the CDR3 end, so the remaining end is supplied by the germline J gene. This chain links TRBV12-3 or TRBV12-4 with TRBJ2-5, with a weak D call TRBD1 (5 bases). The CDR3 contains 12 residues. The V end was cut by 11 bases, the J end by 5 bases, with 15 bases between. The sequenced CDR3 bases are TGTGCCTCCACAAGGGGTTTGGAGACC. Translation: CASTRGLET. The CDR3 reads in full as CASTRGLETQYF.

This clone has ten or more counts. The read comes to an end 3 residues before the CDR3 does, leaving the germline J gene to fill in the end. J is TRBJ2-3 and V is TRBV2; 8 nucleotides line up with TRBD2. The V segment lost 7 bases and the J segment 5 bases; nucleotides outside the gene matches: 5. Germline CDR1 is SNHLY and CDR2 is FYNNEI. This CDR3 is 13 amino acids long. CDR3 loop: CASKRGHVDTQYF. The CDR3 bases that were read are TGTGCCAGCAAGCGGGGGCATGTAGATACG.

This clone was picked up many times. The read ends 3 residues early relative to the CDR3; the germline J gene fills the gap. V is TRBV6-1 and J is TRBJ2-7; weak D call: TRBD1 (6 bases). Germline values: CDR1 MNHNS, CDR2 SASEGT. Trimming removed 2 bases at V and 1 base at J, with 12 bases between. The CDR3 consists of 15 residues. The part of the CDR3 DNA that was read is TGTGCCAGCAGTGAACTGGGGGCCTTATCCTACGAG. It yields the protein CASSELGALSYE. The CDR3, in full, reads CASSELGALSYEQYF.

This clone was seen many times. The CDR3 goes on 3 residues after the read ends, and that part is filled in from the germline J gene. The V gene is TRBV5-1, the J gene TRBJ2-3; 7 bases agree with TRBD1. V was pared by 2 bases and J by 2 bases, with 2 bases of the junction left unmatched. Germline CDR1 reads SGHRS; CDR2 reads YFSETQ. The CDR3 consists of 14 residues. The CDR3 here is CASSFQGVTDTQYF. Incomplete CDR3 DNA: TGCGCCAGCAGCTTCCAGGGGGTCACAGATACG.

This clone was counted many times. The read ends 3 residues shy of where the CDR3 ends; the end is completed using the germline J gene. The gene calls are TRBV12-3 or TRBV12-4 and TRBJ1-2; tentatively, D is TRBD1 (6 bases). The CDR3 contains 15 residues. Trimming removed 8 bases at V and 0 bases at J, with 16 bases between. CDR3 DNA, as far as it was read: TGTGCCAGCTGGGAGACAGGCCGAACTAACTATGGC. Amino acid sequence: CASWETGRTNYG. The whole CDR3 region reads CASWETGRTNYGYTF.